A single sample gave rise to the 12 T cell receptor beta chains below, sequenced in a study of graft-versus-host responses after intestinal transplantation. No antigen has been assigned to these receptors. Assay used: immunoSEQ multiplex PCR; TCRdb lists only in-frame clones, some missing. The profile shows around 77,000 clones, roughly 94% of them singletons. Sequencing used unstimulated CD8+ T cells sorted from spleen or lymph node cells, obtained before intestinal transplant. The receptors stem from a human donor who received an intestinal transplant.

CDR3 DNA sequence: TGTGCCAGCAGCTTAGAGTCAGGCCAATACAATGAGCAGTTCTTC. It yields the protein CASSLESGQYNEQFF. V usage is TRBV11-2 and J usage is TRBJ2-1, with D unresolved. The CDR3 has 15 residues. CDR1 and CDR2 from the germline V gene are SGHAT and FQNNGV. Trimming removed 0 bases at V and 4 bases at J, with 10 bases between.

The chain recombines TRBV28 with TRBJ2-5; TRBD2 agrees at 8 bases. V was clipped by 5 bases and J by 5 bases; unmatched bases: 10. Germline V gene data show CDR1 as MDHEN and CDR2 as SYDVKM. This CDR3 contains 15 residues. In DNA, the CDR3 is TGTGCCAGCAGTCCCCAGCGGGAGTCACAGGAGACCCAGTACTTC. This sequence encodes CASSPQRESQETQYF.

CDR3 region: CASSTGLAGGWEQFF. In DNA, the CDR3 is TGTGCCAGCAGCACGGGACTAGCGGGTGGTTGGGAGCAGTTCTTC. This chain connects TRBV5-6 to TRBJ2-1; TRBD2 aligns across 12 bases. Per the germline V gene, CDR1 is SGHDT and CDR2 is YYEEEE. Trimming cost V 4 bases and J 10 bases; bases outside gene matches: 9. The CDR3 contains 15 residues.

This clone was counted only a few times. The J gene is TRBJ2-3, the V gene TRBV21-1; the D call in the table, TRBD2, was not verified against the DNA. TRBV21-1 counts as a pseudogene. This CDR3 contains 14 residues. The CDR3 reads CAGLRDYSPDTQYF. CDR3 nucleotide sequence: TGTGCCGGACTACGGGACTATTCTCCAGATACGCAGTATTTT.

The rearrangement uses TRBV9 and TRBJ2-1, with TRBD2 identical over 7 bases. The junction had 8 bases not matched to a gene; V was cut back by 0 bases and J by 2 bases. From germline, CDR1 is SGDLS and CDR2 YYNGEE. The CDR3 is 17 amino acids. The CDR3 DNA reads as TGTGCCAGCAGCGTAGGCGGGAGTGCCCAAGCCTACAATGAGCAGTTCTTC. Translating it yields CASSVGGSAQAYNEQFF.

The CDR3 reads CASSLTSGRVRETQYF. Written as DNA, the CDR3 is TGTGCCAGCAGTTTGACTAGCGGGAGGGTCCGAGAGACCCAGTACTTC. The V gene is TRBV28, the J gene TRBJ2-5, with 14 bases matching TRBD2. This CDR3 has 16 amino acids. Germline V gene lookup returns CDR1 MDHEN and CDR2 SYDVKM. V shed 3 bases and J 4 bases; nucleotides not matched to a gene: 4.

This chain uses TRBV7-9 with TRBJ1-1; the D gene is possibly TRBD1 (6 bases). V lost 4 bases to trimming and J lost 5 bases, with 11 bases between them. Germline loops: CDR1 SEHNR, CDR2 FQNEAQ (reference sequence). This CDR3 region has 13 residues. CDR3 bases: TGTGCCAGCAGCTACCCGGGGGCTACTGAAGCTTTCTTT. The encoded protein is CASSYPGATEAFF.

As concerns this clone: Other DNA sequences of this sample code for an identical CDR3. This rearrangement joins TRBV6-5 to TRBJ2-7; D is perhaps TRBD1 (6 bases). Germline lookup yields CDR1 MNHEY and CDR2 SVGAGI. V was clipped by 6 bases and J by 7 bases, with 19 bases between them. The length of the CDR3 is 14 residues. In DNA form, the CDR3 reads TGTGCCAGCAGCTACAATGGGGGCGCGAGGGAGCAGTACTTC. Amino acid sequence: CASSYNGGAREQYF.

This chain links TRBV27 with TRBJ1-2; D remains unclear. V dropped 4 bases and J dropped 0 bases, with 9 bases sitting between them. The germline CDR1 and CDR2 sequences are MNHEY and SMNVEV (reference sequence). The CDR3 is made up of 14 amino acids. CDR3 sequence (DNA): TGTGCCAGCAGTTCCACCGGTACTAACTATGGCTACACCTTC. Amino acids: CASSSTGTNYGYTF.

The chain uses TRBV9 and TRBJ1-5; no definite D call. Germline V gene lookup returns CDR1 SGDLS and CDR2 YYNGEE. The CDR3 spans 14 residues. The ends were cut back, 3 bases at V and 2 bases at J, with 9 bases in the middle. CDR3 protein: CASSEGRGNQPQHF. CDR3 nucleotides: TGTGCCAGCAGCGAAGGTAGGGGCAATCAGCCCCAGCATTTT.

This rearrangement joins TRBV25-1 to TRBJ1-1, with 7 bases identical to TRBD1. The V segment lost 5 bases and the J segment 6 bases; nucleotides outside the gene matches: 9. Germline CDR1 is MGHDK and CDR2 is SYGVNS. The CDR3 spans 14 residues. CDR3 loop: CASSYSGGVPEAFF. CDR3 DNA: TGTGCCAGCAGTTATTCAGGGGGGGTACCTGAAGCTTTCTTT.

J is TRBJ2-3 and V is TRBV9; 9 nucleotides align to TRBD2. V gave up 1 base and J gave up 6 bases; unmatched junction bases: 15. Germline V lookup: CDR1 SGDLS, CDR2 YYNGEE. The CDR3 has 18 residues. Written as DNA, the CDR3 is TGTGCCAGCAGCGTACCGTCGACGGCGGGAGGGCCTGGGGATACGCAGTATTTT. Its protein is CASSVPSTAGGPGDTQYF.